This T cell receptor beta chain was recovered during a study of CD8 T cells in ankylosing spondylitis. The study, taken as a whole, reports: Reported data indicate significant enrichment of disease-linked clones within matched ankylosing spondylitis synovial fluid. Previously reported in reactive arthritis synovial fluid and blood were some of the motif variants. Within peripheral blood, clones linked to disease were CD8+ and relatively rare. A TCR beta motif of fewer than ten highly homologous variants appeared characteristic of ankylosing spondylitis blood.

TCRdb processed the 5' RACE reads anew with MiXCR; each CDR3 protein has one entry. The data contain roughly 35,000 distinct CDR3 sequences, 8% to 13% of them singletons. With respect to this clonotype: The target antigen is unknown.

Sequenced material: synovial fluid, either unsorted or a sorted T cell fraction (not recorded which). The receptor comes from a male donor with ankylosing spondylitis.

This chain's CDR3 is CASSLGTIQFF. The CDR3 nucleotides read TGTGCCAGCAGCTTGGGGACCATTCAGTTCTTC. The chain recombines TRBV7-9 with TRBJ2-1; D is tentatively TRBD1 or TRBD2 (5 bases each). V gave up 3 bases and J gave up 13 bases, with 10 bases separating them. From germline, CDR1 is SEHNR and CDR2 FQNEAQ (reference sequence). This CDR3 contains 11 residues. Supplemented by reference TRBV7-9 and TRBJ2-1, the full variable domain reads DTGVSQNPRHKITKRGQNVTFRCDPISEHNRLYWYRQTLGQGPEFLTYFQNEAQLEKSRLLSDRFSAERPKGSFSTLEIQRTEQGDSAMYLCASSLGTIQFFGPGTRLTVL.